This T cell receptor beta chain comes out of a study of T cell repertoires in cytomegalovirus infection. General observations from the study: In two of eight donors, the top clonotype was HLA-C-restricted CMV-specific.

Trimming removed 0 bases at V and 2 bases at J, with 4 bases between. Germline CDR1 is LNHNV and CDR2 is YYDKDF (reference sequence). CDR3 size: 13 residues. MiXCR was run by TCRdb on the reads, yielding one entry per CDR3 protein. The sample has about 60,000 distinct CDR3 sequences, about 30% seen once. As to this clonotype: Its specificity is not known.

The receptor was isolated from a human donor in good health (CMV status not recorded). Some clones in this sample may be carry-over from other donors' samples. Source material: PBMCs, sequenced either directly or after in vitro stimulation (not recorded which). J is TRBJ2-5 and V is TRBV15; D remains ambiguous. The CDR3 loop reads CATSRDGQETQYF. DNA for the CDR3: TGTGCCACCAGCAGAGATGGGCAAGAGACCCAGTACTTC. Full variable domain (remainder filled in from reference TRBV15 and TRBJ2-5): DAMVIQNPRYQVTQFGKPVTLSCSQTLNHNVMYWYQQKSSQAPKLLFHYYDKDFNNEADTPDNFQSRRPNTSFCFLDIRSPGLGDTAMYLCATSRDGQETQYFGPGTRLLVL.